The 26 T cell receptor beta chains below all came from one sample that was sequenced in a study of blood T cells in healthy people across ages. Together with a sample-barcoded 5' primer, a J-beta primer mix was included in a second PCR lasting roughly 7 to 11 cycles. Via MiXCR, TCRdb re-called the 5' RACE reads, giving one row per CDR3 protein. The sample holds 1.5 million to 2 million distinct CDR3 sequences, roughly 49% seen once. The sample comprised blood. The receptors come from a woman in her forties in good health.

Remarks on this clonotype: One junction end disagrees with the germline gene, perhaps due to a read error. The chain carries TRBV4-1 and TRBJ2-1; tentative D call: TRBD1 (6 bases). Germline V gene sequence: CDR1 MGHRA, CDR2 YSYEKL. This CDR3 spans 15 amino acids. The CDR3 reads CVSSQVGGIYNEQFF. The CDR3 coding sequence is TGCGTCAGCAGCCAAGTAGGGGGTATCTACAATGAGCAGTTCTTC.

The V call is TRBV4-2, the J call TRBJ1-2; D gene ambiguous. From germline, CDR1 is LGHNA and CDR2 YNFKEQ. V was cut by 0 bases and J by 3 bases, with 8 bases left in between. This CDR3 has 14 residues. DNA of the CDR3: TGTGCCAGCAGCCAAGATAGGATTGACTATGGCTACACCTTC. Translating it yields CASSQDRIDYGYTF.

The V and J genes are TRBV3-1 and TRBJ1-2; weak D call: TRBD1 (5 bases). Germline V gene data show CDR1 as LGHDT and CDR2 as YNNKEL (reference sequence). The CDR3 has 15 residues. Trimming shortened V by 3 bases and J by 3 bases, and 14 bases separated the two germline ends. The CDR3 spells CASSQNLDSYYGYTF. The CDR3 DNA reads TGTGCCAGCAGCCAGAATCTCGACAGCTACTATGGCTACACCTTC.

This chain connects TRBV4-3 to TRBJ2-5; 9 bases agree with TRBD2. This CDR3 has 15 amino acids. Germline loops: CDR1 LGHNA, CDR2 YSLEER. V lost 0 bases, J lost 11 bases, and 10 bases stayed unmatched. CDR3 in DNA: TGCGCCAGCAGCCAAGATGGGACTAGCACCAATGAGCAGTACTTC. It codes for CASSQDGTSTNEQYF.

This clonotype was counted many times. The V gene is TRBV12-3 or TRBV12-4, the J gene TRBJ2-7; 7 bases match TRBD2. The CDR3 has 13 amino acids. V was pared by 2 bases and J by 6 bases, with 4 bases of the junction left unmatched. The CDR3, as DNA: TGTGCCAGCAGTTTATTGGGGGGGGGCGAGCAGTACTTC. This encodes CASSLLGGGEQYF.

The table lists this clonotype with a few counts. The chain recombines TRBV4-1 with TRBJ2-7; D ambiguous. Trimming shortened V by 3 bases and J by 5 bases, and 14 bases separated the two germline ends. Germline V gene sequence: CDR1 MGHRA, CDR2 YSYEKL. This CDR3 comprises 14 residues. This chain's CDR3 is CASSQVAGLHEQYF. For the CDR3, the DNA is TGCGCCAGCAGCCAGGTCGCCGGTCTTCACGAGCAGTACTTC.

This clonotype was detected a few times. The CDR3 protein is CASSLALTGFNTEAFF. The CDR3 nucleotides are TGTGCCAGCAGCTTAGCCCTAACAGGGTTCAACACTGAAGCTTTCTTT. The V call is TRBV7-2, the J call TRBJ1-1; tentatively, D is TRBD1 (6 bases). Germline CDR1 reads SGHTA; CDR2 reads FQGNSA. Trimming stripped 0 bases from V and 2 bases from J, with 13 bases between. The CDR3 has 16 amino acids.

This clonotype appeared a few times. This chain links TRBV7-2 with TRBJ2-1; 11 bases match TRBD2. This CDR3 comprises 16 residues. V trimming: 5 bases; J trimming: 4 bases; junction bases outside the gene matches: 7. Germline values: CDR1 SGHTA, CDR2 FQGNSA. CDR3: CASSIQLAGAYNEQFF. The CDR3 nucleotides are TGTGCCAGCAGCATACAACTAGCGGGGGCATACAATGAGCAGTTCTTC.

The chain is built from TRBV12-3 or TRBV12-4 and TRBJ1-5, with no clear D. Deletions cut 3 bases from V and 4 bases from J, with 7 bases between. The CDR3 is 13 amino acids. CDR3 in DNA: TGTGCCAGCAGTTTCCTGGTGAATCAGCCCCAGCATTTT. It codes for CASSFLVNQPQHF.

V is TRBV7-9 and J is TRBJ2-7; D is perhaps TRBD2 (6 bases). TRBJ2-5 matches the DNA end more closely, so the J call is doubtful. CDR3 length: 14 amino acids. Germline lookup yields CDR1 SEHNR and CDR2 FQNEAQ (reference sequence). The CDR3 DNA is TGTGCCAGCAGCCGGGAGATGAACATGAAGACCCAGTACTTC. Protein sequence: CASSREMNMKTQYF.

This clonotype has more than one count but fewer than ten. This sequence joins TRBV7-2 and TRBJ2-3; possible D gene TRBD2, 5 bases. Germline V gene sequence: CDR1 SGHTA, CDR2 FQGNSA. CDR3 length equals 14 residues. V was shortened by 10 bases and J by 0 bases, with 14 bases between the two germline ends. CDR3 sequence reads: CATSNRLSTDTQYF. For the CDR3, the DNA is TGTGCCACCTCAAATAGACTAAGCACAGATACGCAGTATTTT.

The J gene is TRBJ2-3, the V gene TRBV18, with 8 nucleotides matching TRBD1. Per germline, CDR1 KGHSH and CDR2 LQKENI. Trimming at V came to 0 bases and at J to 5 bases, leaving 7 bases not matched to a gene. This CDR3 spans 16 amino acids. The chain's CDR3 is CASSPPNRGKEDTQYF. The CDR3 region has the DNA TGTGCCAGCTCACCACCAAACAGGGGGAAAGAAGATACGCAGTATTTT.

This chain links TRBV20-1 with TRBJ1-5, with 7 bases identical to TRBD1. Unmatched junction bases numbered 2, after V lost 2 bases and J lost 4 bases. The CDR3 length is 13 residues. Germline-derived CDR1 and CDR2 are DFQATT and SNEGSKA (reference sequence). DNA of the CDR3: TGCAGTGCTAGACCACAGGGGAATCAGCCCCAGCATTTT. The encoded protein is CSARPQGNQPQHF.

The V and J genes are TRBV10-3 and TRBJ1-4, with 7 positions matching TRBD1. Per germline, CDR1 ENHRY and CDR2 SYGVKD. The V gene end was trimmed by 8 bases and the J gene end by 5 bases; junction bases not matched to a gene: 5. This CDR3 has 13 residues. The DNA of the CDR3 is TGTGCCATCGGCCGGGACAGAAATGAAAAACTGTTTTTT. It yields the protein CAIGRDRNEKLFF.

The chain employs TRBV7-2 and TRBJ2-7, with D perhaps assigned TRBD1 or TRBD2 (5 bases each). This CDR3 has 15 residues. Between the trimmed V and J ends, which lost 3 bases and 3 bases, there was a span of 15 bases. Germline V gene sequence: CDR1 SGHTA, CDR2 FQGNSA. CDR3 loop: CASSLGEVKGYEQYF. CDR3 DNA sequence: TGTGCCAGCAGCTTGGGGGAAGTAAAAGGCTACGAGCAGTACTTC.

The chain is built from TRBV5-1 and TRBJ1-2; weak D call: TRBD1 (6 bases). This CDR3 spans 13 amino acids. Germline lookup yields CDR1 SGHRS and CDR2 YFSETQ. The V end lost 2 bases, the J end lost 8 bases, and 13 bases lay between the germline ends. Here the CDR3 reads CASSFTGSGGYTF. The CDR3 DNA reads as TGCGCCAGCAGCTTTACAGGGTCCGGGGGCTACACCTTC.

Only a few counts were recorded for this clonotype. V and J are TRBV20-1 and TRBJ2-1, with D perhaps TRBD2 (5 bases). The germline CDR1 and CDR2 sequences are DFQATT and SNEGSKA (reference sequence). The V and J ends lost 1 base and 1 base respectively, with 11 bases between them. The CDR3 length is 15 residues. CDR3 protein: CSARVSSPSYNEQFF. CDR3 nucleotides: TGCAGTGCTAGAGTGTCTAGCCCTTCCTACAATGAGCAGTTCTTC.

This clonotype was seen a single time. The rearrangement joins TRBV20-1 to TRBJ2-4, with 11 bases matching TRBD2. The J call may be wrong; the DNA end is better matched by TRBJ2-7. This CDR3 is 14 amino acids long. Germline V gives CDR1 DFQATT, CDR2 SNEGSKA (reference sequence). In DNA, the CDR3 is TGCAGTGCCCCAGTAGCGGGGGGGAGATACGAGCAGTACTTC. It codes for CSAPVAGGRYEQYF.

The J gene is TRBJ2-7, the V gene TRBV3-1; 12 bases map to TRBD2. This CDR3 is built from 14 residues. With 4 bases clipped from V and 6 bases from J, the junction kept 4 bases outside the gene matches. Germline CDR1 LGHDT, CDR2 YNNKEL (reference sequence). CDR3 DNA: TGTGCCAGCAGCCCCGGACTAGCGGGGATCGAGCAGTACTTC. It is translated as CASSPGLAGIEQYF.

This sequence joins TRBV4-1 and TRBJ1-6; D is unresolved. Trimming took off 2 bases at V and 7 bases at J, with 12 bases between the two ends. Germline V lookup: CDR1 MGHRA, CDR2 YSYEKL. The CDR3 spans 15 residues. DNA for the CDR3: TGCGCCAGCAGCCAATGGGAGGGCCCGAATTCACCCCTCCACTTT. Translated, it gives CASSQWEGPNSPLHF.

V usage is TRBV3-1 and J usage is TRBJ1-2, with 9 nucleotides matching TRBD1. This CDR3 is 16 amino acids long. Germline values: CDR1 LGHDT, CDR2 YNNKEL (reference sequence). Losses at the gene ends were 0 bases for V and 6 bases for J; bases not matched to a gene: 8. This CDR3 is CASSQDCGGQGHGYTF. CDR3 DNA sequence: TGTGCCAGCAGCCAAGATTGTGGGGGACAGGGCCATGGCTACACCTTC.

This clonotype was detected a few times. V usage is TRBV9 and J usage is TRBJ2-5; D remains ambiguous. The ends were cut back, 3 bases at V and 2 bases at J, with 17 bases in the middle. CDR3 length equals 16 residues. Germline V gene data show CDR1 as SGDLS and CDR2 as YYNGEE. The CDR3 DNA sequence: TGTGCCAGCAGCGCAGCCGAGACGACCCGGCAAGAGACCCAGTACTTC. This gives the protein CASSAAETTRQETQYF.

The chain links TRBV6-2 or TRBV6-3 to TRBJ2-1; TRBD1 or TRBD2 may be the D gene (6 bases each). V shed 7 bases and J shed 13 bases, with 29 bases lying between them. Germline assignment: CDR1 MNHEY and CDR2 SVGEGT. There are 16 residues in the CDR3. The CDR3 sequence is CASNGGSGTTQETQFF. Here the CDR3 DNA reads TGTGCCAGCAACGGGGGCTCCGGGACCACACAAGAGACCCAGTTCTTC.

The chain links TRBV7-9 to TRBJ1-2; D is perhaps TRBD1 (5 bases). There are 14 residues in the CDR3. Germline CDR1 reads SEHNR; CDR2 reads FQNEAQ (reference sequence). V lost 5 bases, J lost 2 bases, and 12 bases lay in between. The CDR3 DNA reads TGTGCCAGCAGCGTAGGGGTAGGCAACTATGGCTACACCTTC. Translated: CASSVGVGNYGYTF.

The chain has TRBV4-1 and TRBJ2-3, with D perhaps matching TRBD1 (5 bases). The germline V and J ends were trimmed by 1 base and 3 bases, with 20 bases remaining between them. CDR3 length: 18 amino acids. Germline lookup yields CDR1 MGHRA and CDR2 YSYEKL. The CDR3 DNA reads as TGCGCCAGCAGCCAAGTTGAGGCCGTGACAGACCGAACAGATACGCAGTATTTT. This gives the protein CASSQVEAVTDRTDTQYF.

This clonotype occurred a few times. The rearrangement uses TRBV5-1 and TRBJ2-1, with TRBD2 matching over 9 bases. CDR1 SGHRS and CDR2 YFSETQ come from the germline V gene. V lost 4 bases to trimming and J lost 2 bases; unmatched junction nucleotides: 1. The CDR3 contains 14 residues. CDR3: CASSIAGAYNEQFF. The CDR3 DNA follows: TGCGCCAGCAGCATAGCGGGGGCCTACAATGAGCAGTTCTTC.